These 17 T cell receptor beta chains were all obtained from the same sample, sequenced in a study of blood T cells in healthy people across ages. For the second PCR, which ran for about 6 to 11 cycles, a sample-barcoded 5' primer and a J-beta primer mix were used. TCRdb processed the 5' RACE reads anew with MiXCR; each CDR3 protein has one entry. The table has over 1,500,000 distinct CDR3 sequences, roughly two fifths seen once. Sequencing input: blood. These receptors were obtained from a human donor in good health.

This chain connects TRBV12-3 or TRBV12-4 to TRBJ2-1; 15 bases agree with TRBD2. The CDR3 spans 15 residues. Trimming at V came to 6 bases and at J to 8 bases, leaving 5 bases not matched to a gene. CDR3 in DNA: TGTGCCAGCAGCCCCCGGACTAGCGGGAGGGATGAGCAGTTCTTC. Translation gives CASSPRTSGRDEQFF.

V usage is TRBV11-1 and J usage is TRBJ2-7, with D maybe TRBD1 (6 bases). V shed 5 bases and J shed 1 base, with 12 bases lying between them. Germline V gene data show CDR1 as SGHAT and CDR2 as FQDESV (reference sequence). The CDR3 runs to 14 residues. The CDR3 sequence is CASSRQDRSYEQYF. DNA for the CDR3: TGTGCCAGCAGCCGACAAGACAGGTCCTACGAGCAGTACTTC. The full variable domain, rest sourced from reference TRBV11-1 and TRBJ2-7, is EAEVAQSPRYKITEKSQAVAFWCDPISGHATLYWYRQILGQGPELLVQFQDESVVDDSQLPKDRFSAERLKGVDSTLKIQPAELGDSAMYLCASSRQDRSYEQYFGPGTRLTVT.

V gene TRBV29-1 combines with J gene TRBJ2-7, with D perhaps matching TRBD2 (7 bases). The length of the CDR3 is 18 residues. CDR1 SQVTM and CDR2 ANQGSEA come from the germline V gene. Trimming removed 5 bases at V and 1 base at J, with 27 bases between. CDR3 nucleotide sequence: TGCAGCGTTCTTGGGGGGGCGGACGGAGTTTTTCCTTCCTACGAGCAGTACTTC. Its translation is CSVLGGADGVFPSYEQYF.

This clonotype was picked up a small number of times. This chain connects TRBV10-3 to TRBJ2-3; D remains unclear. Trimming pared 0 bases from V and 2 bases from J, leaving 3 bases between. Per the germline V gene, CDR1 is ENHRY and CDR2 is SYGVKD. The CDR3 runs to 13 residues. This chain's CDR3 is CAISESPTDTQYF. In DNA form, the CDR3 reads TGTGCCATCAGTGAGTCGCCCACAGATACGCAGTATTTT.

V gene TRBV7-9 combines with J gene TRBJ2-5; unclear D gene. This CDR3 is 15 amino acids long. Trimming pared 0 bases from V and 5 bases from J, leaving 13 bases between. Germline CDR1 reads SEHNR; CDR2 reads FQNEAQ (reference sequence). CDR3 in amino acids: CASSLAVGLGETQYF. DNA for the CDR3: TGTGCCAGCAGCTTAGCTGTTGGGCTGGGCGAGACCCAGTACTTC.

This chain connects TRBV7-2 to TRBJ2-5; no clear D. This CDR3 is built from 12 residues. The germline gives CDR1 SGHTA, CDR2 FQGNSA. The V gene lost 4 bases and the J gene lost 4 bases, with 7 bases spanning the gap. The CDR3 protein is CASSWTTETQYF. In DNA form, the CDR3 reads TGTGCCAGCAGCTGGACCACAGAGACCCAGTACTTC.

This chain uses TRBV12-3 or TRBV12-4 with TRBJ2-3; 8 nucleotides align to TRBD1. Trimming at V came to 1 base and at J to 10 bases, leaving 16 bases not matched to a gene. The CDR3 loop spans 17 amino acids. The CDR3 region is CASSLGQGSNSPAAQYF. DNA of the CDR3: TGTGCCAGCAGTTTAGGACAGGGGAGTAACTCGCCTGCCGCGCAGTATTTT.

The chain recombines TRBV12-3 or TRBV12-4 with TRBJ2-7; 8 bases match TRBD2. The trim removed 6 bases at V and 4 bases at J, leaving 5 bases unmatched. The CDR3 is made up of 13 amino acids. CDR3 sequence reads: CASRTGLAYEQYF. The CDR3 DNA reads as TGTGCCAGCAGGACAGGACTAGCATACGAGCAGTACTTC.

This clonotype was seen only a few times. A read error may produce the germline difference seen at one junction end. The chain carries TRBV4-3 and TRBJ1-2; D uncertain. Germline-derived CDR1 and CDR2 are LGHNA and YSLEER. CDR3 length: 14 amino acids. This CDR3 is CVSSQDARNYGYTF. CDR3 DNA: TGCGTCAGCAGCCAAGACGCTCGAAACTATGGCTACACCTTC.

Remarks on this clonotype: This is likely a read error, given that the CDR3 carries no conserved phenylalanine or tryptophan at its end. The chain carries TRBV25-1 and TRBJ2-1; D unresolved. The CDR3 is made up of 13 amino acids. Trimming shortened V by 8 bases and J by 2 bases, and 10 bases separated the two germline ends. In germline, CDR1 is MGHDK, CDR2 SYGVNS. Here the CDR3 DNA reads TGTGCCAGCCGTACCCGGCCCTACAATGAGCAGTTCTGC. Its protein is CASRTRPYNEQFC.

This chain uses TRBV3-1 with TRBJ2-1; 10 bases map to TRBD2. This CDR3 has 16 residues. The trim removed 0 bases at V and 8 bases at J, leaving 7 bases unmatched. From germline, CDR1 is LGHDT and CDR2 YNNKEL (reference sequence). The CDR3: CASSQDSGGLSHEQFF. In DNA, the CDR3 is TGTGCCAGCAGCCAAGATAGCGGGGGGCTGTCACATGAGCAGTTCTTC.

In the case of this clonotype: The junction does not match germline at one end; this may be a read error. This rearrangement joins TRBV7-9 to TRBJ2-7, with 10 nucleotides matching TRBD1. CDR1 SEHNR and CDR2 FQNEAQ come from the germline V gene (reference sequence). The CDR3 has 16 amino acids. Here the CDR3 reads CTSSSSRQGAWYEQYF. The DNA of the CDR3 is TGTACCAGCAGCTCCTCTAGACAGGGGGCATGGTACGAGCAGTACTTC. Filled out from reference TRBV7-9 and TRBJ2-7, the complete variable domain reads DTGVSQNPRHKITKRGQNVTFRCDPISEHNRLYWYRQTLGQGPEFLTYFQNEAQLEKSRLLSDRFSAERPKGSFSTLEIQRTEQGDSAMYLCTSSSSRQGAWYEQYFGPGTRLTVT.

On this clonotype itself: One junction end disagrees with the germline gene, perhaps due to a read error. DNA for the CDR3: TGTGCCAGCAGTTTAGCAGGAGTACGGGCCGGGGGGCTGTTTTTT. Residues: CASSLAGVRAGGLFF. J is TRBJ2-2 and V is TRBV28, with a tentative D call TRBD2 (6 bases). The length of the CDR3 is 15 residues. Germline CDR1 is MDHEN and CDR2 is SYDVKM.

The chain employs TRBV12-3 or TRBV12-4 and TRBJ1-5, with no clear D. Trimming took 3 bases from V and 4 from J, leaving 10 bases between them. This CDR3 comprises 14 residues. DNA of the CDR3: TGTGCCAGCAGTTTCCGGTCTCGAAATCAGCCCCAGCATTTT. The encoded protein is CASSFRSRNQPQHF.

The chain uses TRBV6-5 and TRBJ2-3; 12 nucleotides agree with TRBD2. V was clipped by 3 bases and J by 4 bases; unmatched bases: 8. Germline CDR1 reads MNHEY; CDR2 reads SVGAGI. This CDR3 spans 17 amino acids. CDR3 amino acids: CASSYSLAGGSPDTQYF. CDR3 nucleotides: TGTGCCAGCAGTTATTCCCTAGCGGGGGGGAGTCCAGATACGCAGTATTTT.

This chain joins TRBV12-3 or TRBV12-4 and TRBJ2-7; D possibly corresponds to TRBD1 (5 bases). The CDR3 runs to 13 residues. V was clipped by 8 bases and J by 5 bases, with 16 bases between them. CDR3 region: CASGPRAVDEQYF. CDR3 bases: TGTGCCAGCGGACCCAGGGCGGTCGACGAGCAGTACTTC.

CDR3 coding DNA: TGTGCCAGCAGCTTAGGGGGTAGGAAGACCCAGTACTTC. It specifies CASSLGGRKTQYF. The chain joins TRBV13 to TRBJ2-5; D gene ambiguous. The CDR3 has 13 amino acids. Germline V gene lookup returns CDR1 PRHDT and CDR2 FYEKMQ (reference sequence). Trimming left V 0 bases short and J 6 bases short, with 8 bases between.